The clone carrying this T cell receptor (beta chain) was detected ten times or more. Its antigen is as yet unknown. No ophthalmopathy progression within 18 months constituted stable Graves' hyperthyroidism. Diagnoses were made from clinical symptoms, serum measures (thyroxine and TRAb), thyroid ultrasound and orbital computed tomography. The V and J ends lost 4 bases and 4 bases respectively, with 8 bases between them. Germline CDR1 is MGHRA and CDR2 is YSYEKL. The CDR3 is 13 residues long. These data come from a study of T cells in Graves' hyperthyroidism and ophthalmopathy. At the level of the study: Peripheral blood was secured at the point of initial diagnosis, before any treatment. Broader study findings: Ophthalmopathy prediction by the model preceded onset by a median about 6 months.

The CDR3 regions of TCR beta were amplified from RNA transcripts. HTBI primers were the set used in a first-round RT-PCR of the TCR CDR3. TCRdb used MiXCR to reprocess the multiplex PCR reads, holding one entry per CDR3 protein. Among about 740,000 distinct CDR3 sequences listed, 14% were seen once. The specimen was blood. This chain joins TRBV4-1 and TRBJ2-1; D gene uncertain. The source of this sequence is a woman younger than 30 with Graves' hyperthyroidism. Written as DNA, the CDR3 is TGCGCCAGCAGCCTTGCGAGATACAATGAGCAGTTCTTC. It translates to CASSLARYNEQFF.